This T cell receptor beta chain was identified in a study of CD8 T cells in Susac syndrome. Findings of the study overall: That the number of individuals in its TCR sequencing and HLA analysis was relatively small was acknowledged by the study.

Sequencing of TCR beta drew on CD8+ and CD4+ T cells from blood. The controls, all healthy donors, were matched for age and sex. RNA amounts of about 0.5 to 1 ug underwent reverse transcription with random hexamers. The amplification used immunoSEQ multiplex PCR on TCR beta CDR3; it spanned 54 Vbeta and 13 Jbeta. TCRdb passed the immunoSEQ multiplex PCR reads through MiXCR, listing each CDR3 protein once. The sample contains some 95,000 distinct CDR3 sequences, 85% to 95% of which appear only once. This CDR3 is built from 13 residues. The germline gives CDR1 SGHTA, CDR2 FQGTGA. V gave up 4 bases and J gave up 8 bases, with 14 bases separating them. This clonotype occurred once. No antigen is known for it.

V usage is TRBV7-3 and J usage is TRBJ1-2, with unresolved D. This TCR came from a human donor in good health. The specimen was CD8+ T cells from PBMCs. The CDR3: CASSSSGEMGYTF. The CDR3 DNA follows: TGTGCCAGCAGCTCGTCCGGGGAAATGGGCTACACCTTC.